This entry lists 4 T cell receptor beta chains sequenced from one sample in a study of monozygotic twins with inflammatory bowel disease. TCRdb reanalyzed the 5' RACE reads, giving one entry per CDR3 protein sequence and no DNA. The sample has under 150,000 distinct CDR3 sequences; the top ten hold 2% to 2.5%. Sequencing used blood. The receptors come from a human donor with ulcerative colitis or Crohn's disease, or a healthy co-twin of an affected twin (not recorded which).

V gene TRBV3-1 combines with J gene TRBJ2-1; checking the TCRdb D call of TRBD1 is not possible without DNA. Germline CDR1 reads LGHDT; CDR2 reads YNNKEL (reference sequence). The CDR3 extends over 16 amino acids. The CDR3 sequence: CASSQVARGLRNEQFF.

The gene calls are TRBV24-1 and TRBJ1-5; TCRdb names TRBD1, which stays unverified in the absence of DNA. CDR1 is KGHDR, CDR2 SFDVKD, per germline. The length of the CDR3 is 15 residues. The CDR3 spells CATSDSRASNQPQHF.

This rearrangement joins TRBV20-1 to TRBJ2-7; TCRdb calls TRBD1, which cannot be checked without DNA. The CDR3 contains 21 residues. The germline CDR1 and CDR2 sequences are DFQATT and SNEGSKA (reference sequence). The CDR3: CSARVGQIILTPGVHSYEQYF.

The rearrangement links TRBV20-1 to TRBJ1-1; TCRdb selects TRBD1, and the lack of DNA leaves this call unchecked. The CDR3 loop spans 14 amino acids. CDR1 is DFQATT, CDR2 SNEGSKA, per germline (reference sequence). CDR3 in amino acids: CSAKVGGTNTEAFF.